The 20 T cell receptor beta chains below were found in one sample sequenced in a study of T cells expressing NK-cell markers. TCRdb reprocessed the 5' RACE reads, keeping one entry per CDR3 protein, no DNA. The sample includes around 260,000 distinct CDR3 sequences. Sequenced sample: blood T cells: a sorted CD56 or NKG2C T cell subset, CD4+ or CD8+ T cells, or bulk PBMC T cells (not recorded which). These receptors were collected from a woman between 18 and 70 years old in good health.

V is TRBV7-6 and J is TRBJ1-2; TCRdb's D gene call, TRBD1, goes unchecked for lack of DNA. The germline V gene has CDR1 SGHVS and CDR2 FNYEAQ. This CDR3 has 13 amino acids. The CDR3 here is CASSLRSGEGYTF.

The chain's CDR3 is CAWQQGRTEAFF. V is TRBV30 and J is TRBJ1-1; TCRdb lists TRBD1, though no DNA is available to test this call. The CDR3 consists of 12 residues. CDR1 is GTSNPN, CDR2 SVGIG, per germline (reference sequence).

The chain employs TRBV7-2 and TRBJ2-5; as DNA is missing, the TRBD2 call by TCRdb cannot be tested. This CDR3 has 13 residues. Per the germline V gene, CDR1 is SGHTA and CDR2 is FQGNSA. The CDR3 loop reads CASSPDWQETQYF. Looking up the rest from reference TRBV7-2 and TRBJ2-5 gives the full variable domain: GAGVSQSPSNKVTEKGKDVELRCDPISGHTALYWYRQSLGQGLEFLIYFQGNSAPDKSGLPSDRFSAERTGGSVSTLTIQRTQQEDSAVYLCASSPDWQETQYFGPGTRLLVL.

The chain joins TRBV11-2 to TRBJ2-3; with no DNA, the TCRdb D assignment of TRBD2 cannot be verified. Germline V gene data show CDR1 as SGHAT and CDR2 as FQNNGV. CDR3 length equals 16 residues. CDR3: CASSLGLAGDTDTQYF.

V usage is TRBV5-1 and J usage is TRBJ2-2; the TCRdb call, TRBD1, lacks DNA for checking. There are 15 residues in the CDR3. Germline V gene data show CDR1 as SGHRS and CDR2 as YFSETQ. The CDR3 loop reads CASNPTGIDTGELFF.

This rearrangement joins TRBV11-2 to TRBJ1-1; checking the TCRdb D call of TRBD1 is not possible without DNA. Germline V CDR1 and CDR2: SGHAT, FQNNGV. The CDR3 loop spans 13 amino acids. The CDR3 region is CASSLSGQGIAFF. Combining the CDR3 with reference TRBV11-2 and TRBJ1-1 gives the whole variable domain EAGVAQSPRYKIIEKRQSVAFWCNPISGHATLYWYQQILGQGPKLLIQFQNNGVVDDSQLPKDRFSAERLKGVDSTLKIQPAKLEDSAVYLCASSLSGQGIAFFGQGTRLTVV.

The V and J genes are TRBV20-1 and TRBJ2-2. CDR1 is DFQATT, CDR2 SNEGSKA, per germline (reference sequence). This CDR3 has 16 residues. The CDR3 here is CSARGRVVSPTGELFF.

J is TRBJ2-5 and V is TRBV6-1; TCRdb gives TRBD1 as the D gene, but with no DNA this cannot be confirmed. Germline CDR1 is MNHNS and CDR2 is SASEGT. This CDR3 has 15 residues. The CDR3 reads CASSPSGGGQETQYF.

The V gene is TRBV9, the J gene TRBJ2-5. The germline gives CDR1 SGDLS, CDR2 YYNGEE. The CDR3 extends over 15 amino acids. CDR3 amino acids: CASSVGQLIQETQYF.

The gene calls are TRBV11-2 and TRBJ2-2; the D gene TCRdb calls, TRBD1, cannot be checked with no DNA. The CDR3 covers 13 residues. The germline gives CDR1 SGHAT, CDR2 FQNNGV. The CDR3 here is CAAGTTNTGELFF. Full variable domain (missing parts from reference TRBV11-2 and TRBJ2-2): EAGVAQSPRYKIIEKRQSVAFWCNPISGHATLYWYQQILGQGPKLLIQFQNNGVVDDSQLPKDRFSAERLKGVDSTLKIQPAKLEDSAVYLCAAGTTNTGELFFGEGSRLTVL.

The gene calls are TRBV12-3 or TRBV12-4 and TRBJ2-2. The CDR3 is 15 amino acids. The CDR3 spells CASSRAAANTGELFF.

V and J are TRBV6-9 and TRBJ2-3; lacking DNA, the TRBD2 call made by TCRdb goes unchecked. The CDR3 sequence is 16 residues long. Germline V lookup: CDR1 MNHGY, CDR2 SVAAGI. The CDR3 region is CASSPGSSGGTDTQYF.

This chain uses TRBV18 with TRBJ2-5. The CDR3 has 11 residues. CDR1 and CDR2 (germline): KGHSH, LQKENI. The CDR3 protein is CASSPAETQYF.

The CDR3 reads CAWRPNTGELFF. The chain employs TRBV30 and TRBJ2-2. Germline lookup yields CDR1 GTSNPN and CDR2 SVGIG (reference sequence). CDR3 size: 12 residues.

The CDR3 sequence: CSARPGTDTGELFF. This chain links TRBV20-1 with TRBJ2-2; TCRdb outputs TRBD1, but without DNA this stays unchecked. Germline V lookup: CDR1 DFQATT, CDR2 SNEGSKA (reference sequence). There are 14 residues in the CDR3.

J is TRBJ1-1 and V is TRBV18; with no DNA, the TCRdb D assignment of TRBD1 cannot be verified. This CDR3 comprises 14 residues. Per germline, CDR1 KGHSH and CDR2 LQKENI. CDR3 in amino acids: CASSPQSSGEGAFF.

The J gene is TRBJ1-5, the V gene TRBV20-1; TCRdb returns TRBD1, unconfirmable since there is no DNA. The CDR3 sequence is 15 residues long. In germline, CDR1 is DFQATT, CDR2 SNEGSKA (reference sequence). The CDR3 protein is CSARDGSTGPQPQHF.

V gene TRBV4-2 combines with J gene TRBJ2-3; TCRdb picks TRBD2, but there is no DNA to check that call. This CDR3 comprises 15 residues. The germline gives CDR1 LGHNA, CDR2 YNFKEQ. CDR3: CASSLEGSGTDTQYF.

The rearrangement links TRBV5-1 to TRBJ1-1. This CDR3 is built from 14 residues. The germline gives CDR1 SGHRS, CDR2 YFSETQ. CDR3: CASSLGPTNTEAFF.

CDR3 loop: CASSPDGRFIEAFF. The V and J genes are TRBV11-2 and TRBJ1-1; the TCRdb call, TRBD1, lacks DNA for checking. The CDR3 has 14 residues. Looked up from germline, CDR1 is SGHAT and CDR2 is FQNNGV.